The 4 T cell receptor beta chains reported below all come from one sample, sequenced in a study of blood T cells in healthy people across ages. Using a J-beta primer mix together with a sample-barcoded 5' primer, a second PCR was run for about 7 to 12 cycles. TCRdb ran MiXCR on the 5' RACE reads and lists one entry per CDR3 protein. This table holds about 1 million distinct CDR3 sequences, over 35% found once. Sequencing used blood. The receptors were sampled from a woman aged 55-69 years in good health.

The V and J genes are TRBV7-8 and TRBJ2-7, with D perhaps matching TRBD2 (5 bases). Germline values: CDR1 SGHVS, CDR2 FQNEAQ. The CDR3 contains 16 residues. V was shortened by 1 base and J by 2 bases, with 15 bases between the two germline ends. The DNA of the CDR3 is TGTGCCAGCAGCTTAGTGCGGGTTCCTACTACCTACGAGCAGTACTTC. It codes for CASSLVRVPTTYEQYF.

This clonotype was counted a few times. V and J are TRBV6-5 and TRBJ2-1; 10 nucleotides agree with TRBD1. The CDR3 spans 15 residues. Trimming at V came to 6 bases and at J to 4 bases, leaving 6 bases not matched to a gene. The germline CDR1 and CDR2 sequences are MNHEY and SVGAGI. The CDR3 region has the DNA TGTGCCAGCAGGCTGACAGGGGGCGCGTACAATGAGCAGTTCTTC. As protein: CASRLTGGAYNEQFF.

V and J are TRBV5-1 and TRBJ2-3; D uncertain. CDR3 length: 15 residues. V gave up 0 bases and J gave up 0 bases, with 8 bases separating them. CDR1 is SGHRS, CDR2 YFSETQ, per germline. The CDR3: CASSLVPGSTDTQYF. CDR3 DNA sequence: TGCGCCAGCAGCTTGGTTCCCGGGAGCACAGATACGCAGTATTTT.

The V call is TRBV28, the J call TRBJ2-7; D is tentatively TRBD1 or TRBD2 (5 bases each). Germline V CDR1 and CDR2: MDHEN, SYDVKM. The CDR3 runs to 20 residues. Trimming left V 2 bases short and J 0 bases short, with 26 bases between. CDR3 region: CASSLTVRRPHGTSSYEQYF. CDR3 coding DNA: TGTGCCAGCAGTTTAACGGTAAGAAGGCCCCACGGGACGAGCTCCTACGAGCAGTACTTC.